Following are 6 T cell receptor beta chains from one sample sequenced in a study of a mutant IDH1 vaccine in newly diagnosed glioma. Sample time point: baseline, week 1 (first vaccination visit). Treatment indicated: pre-vaccination baseline after standard-of-care therapy. The repertoire was sequenced with immunoSEQ multiplex PCR; TCRdb's copy has only in-frame clones and lacks some. This sample carries around 87,000 clones, around four fifths of them seen once, and the ten largest clones take approximately 7.4%. The starting material was PBMCs, obtained from a glioma patient treated with radiotherapy, temozolomide or both. All receptors come from a woman between 45 and 60 years old with glioma.

The V and J genes are TRBV10-3 and TRBJ1-4; D possibly corresponds to TRBD1 (6 bases). The CDR3 runs to 14 residues. Trimming left V 3 bases short and J 3 bases short, with 8 bases between. Germline-derived CDR1 and CDR2 are ENHRY and SYGVKD. The CDR3 nucleotides are TGTGCCATCAGTGAAGCAGGGGCTAATGAAAAACTGTTTTTT. As protein: CAISEAGANEKLFF.

This clone was observed a handful of times. The chain employs TRBV25-1 and TRBJ1-4, with 7 positions matching TRBD1. There are 12 residues in the CDR3. In germline, CDR1 is MGHDK, CDR2 SYGVNS. Trimming at V came to 6 bases and at J to 11 bases, leaving 6 bases not matched to a gene. The CDR3 loop is CASSDGTVKLFF. The CDR3 DNA sequence: TGTGCCAGCAGCGACGGGACAGTCAAACTGTTTTTT.

As DNA, the CDR3 is TGCGCCAGCAGCTTGTATACAGGAGAAGCTGGGGAGCTGTTTTTT. Amino acid sequence: CASSLYTGEAGELFF. The chain carries TRBV5-1 and TRBJ2-2, with D tentatively TRBD1 (5 bases). The CDR3 totals 15 residues. V was cut by 1 base and J by 8 bases, with 15 bases left in between. The germline V gene encodes CDR1 SGHRS and CDR2 YFSETQ.

The sample holds a few counts of this clone. The chain is built from TRBV9 and TRBJ1-3, with 7 bases aligning to TRBD1. The CDR3 runs to 17 residues. Germline V CDR1 and CDR2: SGDLS, YYNGEE. The V segment lost 3 bases and the J segment 4 bases; nucleotides outside the gene matches: 13. In DNA, the CDR3 is TGTGCCAGCAGCGCCATAAACAGGGGCAAGGGAGGAAACACCATATATTTT. Protein product: CASSAINRGKGGNTIYF.

The chain recombines TRBV18 with TRBJ1-3; D is ambiguous. V lost 3 bases, J lost 2 bases, and 17 bases lay in between. Germline loops: CDR1 KGHSH, CDR2 LQKENI. The CDR3 covers 17 residues. CDR3 protein: CASSPSALDGTGNTIYF. CDR3 coding DNA: TGTGCCAGCTCACCTTCTGCCCTGGATGGGACTGGAAACACCATATATTTT.

This chain joins TRBV5-1 and TRBJ1-2; tentatively, D is TRBD1 (6 bases). Trimming left V 0 bases short and J 0 bases short, with 9 bases between. Germline V gene data show CDR1 as SGHRS and CDR2 as YFSETQ. The CDR3 is 15 amino acids. The CDR3 nucleotides read TGCGCCAGCAGCTTGGGACAGGCTCCTAACTATGGCTACACCTTC. It encodes CASSLGQAPNYGYTF.